This TCR beta chain was identified during a study of cytotoxic CD8 clonotypes in ibrutinib-treated CLL. The wider study: Within the patient group, 11 were relapsed/refractory and approximately 14 treatment-naive, and approximately 17 were IGHV unmutated.

Trimming stripped 5 bases from V and 6 bases from J, with 18 bases between. The CDR3 contains 15 residues. The germline CDR1 and CDR2 sequences are MNHEY and SMNVEV (reference sequence). Produced via immunoSEQ multiplex PCR; TCRdb's table is partial and in-frame only. The sample has about 300,000 clones, roughly 71% seen once. The chain is built from TRBV27 and TRBJ2-3, with unresolved D. Sample: PBMCs, taken after 36 months of ibrutinib treatment. The sequence was collected from a human donor with chronic lymphocytic leukemia. The CDR3 nucleotides are TGTGCCAGCAGTCCGAAGATCCTGAACTCGGATACGCAGTATTTT. The encoded protein is CASSPKILNSDTQYF.